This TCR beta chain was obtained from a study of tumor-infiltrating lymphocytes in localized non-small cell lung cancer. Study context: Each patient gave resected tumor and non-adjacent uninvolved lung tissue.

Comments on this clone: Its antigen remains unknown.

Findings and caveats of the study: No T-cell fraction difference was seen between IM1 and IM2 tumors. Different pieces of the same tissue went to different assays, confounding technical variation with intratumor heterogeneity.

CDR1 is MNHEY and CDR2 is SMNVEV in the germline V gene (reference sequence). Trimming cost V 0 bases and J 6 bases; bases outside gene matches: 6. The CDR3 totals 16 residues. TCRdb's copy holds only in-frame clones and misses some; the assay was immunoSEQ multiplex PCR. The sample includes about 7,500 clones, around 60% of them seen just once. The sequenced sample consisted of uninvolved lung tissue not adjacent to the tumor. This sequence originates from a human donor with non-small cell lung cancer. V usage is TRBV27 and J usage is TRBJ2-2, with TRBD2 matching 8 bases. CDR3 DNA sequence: TGTGCCAGCAGTTTATCGTGGAGCGGGGGAGCCGGGGAGCTGTTTTTT. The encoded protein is CASSLSWSGGAGELFF.